This is a list of T cell receptor beta chains from one sample in a study of T cell responses to AZD1222 COVID-19 vaccine. The repertoire was sequenced with immunoSEQ multiplex PCR; TCRdb's copy has only in-frame clones and lacks some. This sample has 100,000 to 150,000 clones; 85% to 90% occur once, and the top ten carry almost 4.5%. Sequencing used peripheral blood, obtained on day 0 of AZD1222 vaccination. These receptors all come from an adult in good health. Each CDR3 is given with its conserved first and last residue. The D gene is left open where the match is weak. Clone size is stated in some rows and not others, as once, few, many or a class when expanded.

clone_size j_call d_call v_call cdr3_aa cdr3_nt
- TRBJ1-2 TRBD1 TRBV7-2 CASSTGTERGYTF TGTGCCAGCAGCACTGGGACAGAGAGAGGCTACACCTTC
- TRBJ2-3 TRBD2 TRBV4-1 CASRPGLAVTDTQYF TGCGCCAGCAGGCCGGGACTAGCGGTCACAGATACGCAGTATTTT
once TRBJ2-7 TRBD1 TRBV6-2/TRBV6-3 CASSYEDRRYEQYF TGTGCCAGCAGTTACGAGGACAGGAGGTACGAGCAGTACTTC
- TRBJ1-6 TRBD1 TRBV4-1 CASSQQGGQGNSPLHF TGCGCCAGCAGCCAACAAGGGGGACAGGGGAATTCACCCCTCCACTTT
- TRBJ1-1 - TRBV7-8 CASSLMGRTVNTEAFF TGTGCCAGCAGCTTAATGGGTCGTACGGTGAACACTGAAGCTTTCTTT
- TRBJ2-1 - TRBV20-1 CSASEYAYNEQFF TGCAGTGCTAGTGAGTACGCCTACAATGAGCAGTTCTTC
- TRBJ1-6 TRBD1 TRBV7-9 CASSAVTGPNSPLHF TGTGCCAGCAGCGCCGTGACAGGGCCGAATTCACCCCTCCACTTT
- TRBJ2-5 TRBD2 TRBV28 CASSFAGGRETQYF TGTGCCAGCAGTTTCGCGGGGGGGCGAGAGACCCAGTACTTC
few TRBJ1-5 TRBD1 TRBV29-1 CSVRTGLNQPQHF TGCAGCGTTCGGACAGGGCTCAATCAGCCCCAGCATTTT
- TRBJ2-1 - TRBV12-2 CASRLGGRSSYNEQFF TGTGCAAGTCGCTTAGGGGGACGAAGCTCCTACAATGAGCAGTTCTTC
- TRBJ1-1 - TRBV28 CASSVTGYSKAFF TGTGCCAGCAGTGTGACCGGCTATTCTAAAGCTTTCTTT
once TRBJ1-3 - TRBV4-1 CASSQAGYSGNTIYF TGCGCCAGCAGCCAAGCAGGCTATTCTGGAAACACCATATATTTT
- TRBJ2-3 - TRBV3-1/TRBV3-2 CASSPTTLRQGSDTQYF TGTGCCAGCAGCCCCACTACCCTCCGCCAGGGGTCAGATACGCAGTATTTT
- TRBJ2-7 TRBD1 TRBV9 CASSFRDREGEQYF TGTGCCAGCAGCTTCCGGGACAGGGAGGGCGAGCAGTACTTC
- TRBJ1-3 TRBD1 TRBV5-4 CASRPDRGGNTIYF TGTGCCAGCAGACCTGACAGGGGTGGAAACACCATATATTTT
once TRBJ2-7 - TRBV7-6 CASSLEQAHEQYF TGTGCCAGCAGCTTAGAACAGGCCCACGAGCAGTACTTC
- TRBJ1-5 - TRBV19 CASSGGDYRSYSNQPQHF TGTGCCAGTAGTGGCGGGGACTATCGCTCCTATAGCAATCAGCCCCAGCATTTT
- TRBJ1-1 - TRBV28 CASIRGGGQGVAFF TGTGCCAGCATCCGGGGGGGAGGGCAAGGAGTGGCTTTCTTT
- TRBJ2-5 TRBD2 TRBV3-1/TRBV3-2 CASSQEWTSGQETQYF TGTGCCAGCAGCCAAGAGTGGACTAGCGGCCAAGAGACCCAGTACTTC
- TRBJ2-7 TRBD1 TRBV19 CASGSGTGSYEQYF TGTGCCAGCGGCTCCGGGACAGGGTCCTACGAGCAGTACTTC
- TRBJ2-3 - TRBV5-1 CASSLDGTDTQYF TGCGCCAGCAGCTTGGACGGCACAGATACGCAGTATTTT
- TRBJ1-5 - TRBV12-3/TRBV12-4 CASSSGENQPQHF TGTGCCAGCAGTTCAGGGGAGAATCAGCCCCAGCATTTT
- TRBJ1-6 - TRBV6-5 CASSYGASPLHF TGTGCCAGCAGTTACGGAGCTTCACCCCTCCACTTT
- TRBJ1-2 - TRBV10-3 CAISESGQRYGYTF TGTGCCATCAGTGAGTCGGGGCAGCGGTATGGCTACACCTTC
- TRBJ2-7 TRBD1 TRBV5-1 CASSFTGQGAYEQYF TGCGCCAGCAGCTTCACGGGACAGGGGGCTTACGAGCAGTACTTC
- TRBJ1-6 - TRBV7-2 CASSLAGRGYSPLHF TGTGCCAGCAGCTTAGCGGGCAGGGGTTATTCACCCCTCCACTTT
- TRBJ2-3 - TRBV3-1/TRBV3-2 CASSQGTDTQYF TGTGCCAGCAGCCAAGGCACAGATACGCAGTATTTT
- TRBJ2-5 - TRBV3-1/TRBV3-2 CASSDRGGGKTQYF TGTGCCAGCAGTGACCGCGGGGGCGGGAAGACCCAGTACTTC
- TRBJ1-6 - TRBV3-1/TRBV3-2 CASSRDYNSPLHF TGTGCCAGCAGCCGGGACTATAATTCACCCCTCCACTTT
- TRBJ2-6 - TRBV14 CASSQDWRPGSGANVLTF TGTGCCAGCAGCCAAGATTGGAGACCTGGGTCTGGGGCCAACGTCCTGACTTTC
once TRBJ1-3 TRBD1 TRBV6-6 CASSPQGGNTIYF TGTGCCAGCAGTCCACAGGGGGGAAACACCATATATTTT
- TRBJ2-7 - TRBV29-1 CSVENYNEQYF TGCAGCGTTGAGAACTACAACGAGCAGTACTTC
- TRBJ2-3 - TRBV18 CASSPALAGTDTQYF TGTGCCAGCTCACCGGCACTAGCAGGGACAGATACGCAGTATTTT
- TRBJ1-6 - TRBV6-4 CASRAGPTYNSPLHF TGTGCCAGCAGGGCAGGGCCTACCTATAATTCACCCCTCCACTTT
- TRBJ2-7 TRBD2 TRBV7-6 CASSLAAGELGEQYF TGTGCCAGCAGCTTAGCGGCGGGGGAGTTGGGGGAGCAGTACTTC
- TRBJ1-5 - TRBV2 CASSVQRGSNQPQHF TGTGCCAGCAGTGTGCAGCGGGGCAGCAATCAGCCCCAGCATTTT
- TRBJ1-2 - TRBV12-3/TRBV12-4 CASSGPDSYGYTF TGTGCCAGCAGTGGCCCGGACAGTTATGGCTACACCTTC
- TRBJ2-3 TRBD1 TRBV6-4 CASSRGQGATDTQYF TGTGCCAGCTCGAGGGGACAGGGGGCGACAGATACGCAGTATTTT
- TRBJ2-7 TRBD1 TRBV6-1 CASSDGTGTYEQYF TGTGCCAGCAGTGATGGGACAGGGACCTACGAGCAGTACTTC
- TRBJ2-3 - TRBV11-2 CASSSMLVRTDTQYF TGTGCCAGCAGCTCCATGCTAGTTCGCACAGATACGCAGTATTTT
- TRBJ1-5 TRBD1 TRBV15 CATGTSDRGNQPQHF TGTGCCACCGGTACCTCGGACAGGGGCAATCAGCCCCAGCATTTT
- TRBJ2-2 - TRBV3-1/TRBV3-2 CASSPLGGNTGELFF TGTGCCAGCAGCCCCCTGGGGGGGAACACCGGGGAGCTGTTTTTT
- TRBJ1-1 TRBD1 TRBV29-1 CSAGTGDTEAFF TGCAGCGCAGGGACAGGGGACACTGAAGCTTTCTTT
- TRBJ1-4 - TRBV5-6 CASSSLDGRERLFF TGTGCCAGCAGTTCATTGGACGGGCGAGAAAGACTGTTTTTT
- TRBJ2-3 - TRBV4-2 CASSQGQGSTDTQYF TGTGCCAGCAGCCAAGGCCAGGGGAGCACAGATACGCAGTATTTT
- TRBJ2-7 TRBD2 TRBV5-1 CASSSLAGAGEQYF TGCGCCAGCAGCTCGTTAGCGGGAGCTGGAGAGCAGTACTTC
- TRBJ2-7 - TRBV4-2 CASSQDLGRGSYEQYF TGTGCCAGCAGCCAAGATCTCGGCAGGGGCTCCTACGAGCAGTACTTC
- TRBJ2-7 TRBD2 TRBV27 CASRKSGLEAYEQYF TGTGCCAGCAGGAAATCGGGACTAGAAGCCTACGAGCAGTACTTC
- TRBJ2-7 - TRBV6-5 CASSFSGDLIYEQYF TGTGCCAGCAGTTTCTCGGGGGACCTAATCTACGAGCAGTACTTC
once TRBJ1-3 TRBD1 TRBV7-9 CASSPRSDRASGNTIYF TGTGCCAGCAGCCCCCGATCGGACAGGGCCTCTGGAAACACCATATATTTT
- TRBJ2-2 TRBD2 TRBV29-1 CSVHLSDGGSTGELFF TGCAGCGTCCACCTTTCCGACGGGGGGTCGACCGGGGAGCTGTTTTTT
- TRBJ2-1 TRBD2 TRBV11-2 CASSRGRGSYNEQFF TGTGCCAGCAGCCGCGGGAGGGGCTCCTACAATGAGCAGTTCTTC
- TRBJ2-7 TRBD1 TRBV7-9 CASNLYRGAEQYF TGTGCCAGCAACCTATACAGGGGCGCCGAGCAGTACTTC
- TRBJ2-3 - TRBV10-2 CASSDRRLELKSTDTQYF TGCGCCAGCAGTGACCGGAGGCTAGAACTAAAAAGCACAGATACGCAGTATTTT
- TRBJ1-5 - TRBV3-1/TRBV3-2 CASSQTVSNQPQHF TGTGCCAGCAGCCAAACAGTTAGCAATCAGCCCCAGCATTTT